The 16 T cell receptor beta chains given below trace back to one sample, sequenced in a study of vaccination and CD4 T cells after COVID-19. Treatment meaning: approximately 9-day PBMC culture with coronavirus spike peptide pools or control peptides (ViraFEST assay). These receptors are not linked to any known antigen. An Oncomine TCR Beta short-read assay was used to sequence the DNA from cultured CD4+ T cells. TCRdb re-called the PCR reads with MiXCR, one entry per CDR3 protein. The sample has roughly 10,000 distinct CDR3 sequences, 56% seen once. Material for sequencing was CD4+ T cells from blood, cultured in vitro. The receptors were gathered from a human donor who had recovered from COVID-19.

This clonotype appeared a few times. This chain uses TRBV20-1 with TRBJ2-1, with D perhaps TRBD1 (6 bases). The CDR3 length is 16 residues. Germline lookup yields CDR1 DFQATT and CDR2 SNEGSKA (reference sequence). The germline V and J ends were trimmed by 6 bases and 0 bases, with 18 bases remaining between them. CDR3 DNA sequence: TGCAGTGCGAGAAAACAGGGCCTGAGCTCCTACAATGAGCAGTTCTTC. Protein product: CSARKQGLSSYNEQFF.

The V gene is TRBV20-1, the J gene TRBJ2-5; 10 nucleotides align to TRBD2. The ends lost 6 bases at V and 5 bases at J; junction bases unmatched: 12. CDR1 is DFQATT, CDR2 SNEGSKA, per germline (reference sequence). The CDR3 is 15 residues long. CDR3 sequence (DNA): TGCAGTGCACTGAGGACTAGCGGACGCCGGGAGACCCAGTACTTC. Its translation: CSALRTSGRRETQYF.

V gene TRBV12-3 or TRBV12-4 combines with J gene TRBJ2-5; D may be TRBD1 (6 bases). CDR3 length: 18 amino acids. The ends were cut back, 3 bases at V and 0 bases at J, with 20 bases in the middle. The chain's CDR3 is CASSFARDMNAYQETQYF. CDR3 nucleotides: TGTGCCAGCAGTTTCGCCAGGGACATGAACGCGTACCAAGAGACCCAGTACTTC.

CDR3: CASSLAGQGAAGFTYEQYF. In DNA form, the CDR3 reads TGTGCCAGCAGCTTAGCAGGACAGGGGGCTGCCGGCTTCACCTACGAGCAGTACTTC. The chain is built from TRBV11-2 and TRBJ2-7, with 11 bases aligning to TRBD1. The CDR3 runs 19 residues. CDR1 is SGHAT and CDR2 is FQNNGV in the germline V gene. Trimming took 1 base from V and 2 from J; bases not matched to a gene: 13.

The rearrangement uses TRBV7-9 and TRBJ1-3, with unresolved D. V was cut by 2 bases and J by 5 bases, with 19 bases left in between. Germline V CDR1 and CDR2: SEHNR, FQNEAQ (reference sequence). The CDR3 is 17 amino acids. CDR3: CASSLRGTDRSRNTIYF. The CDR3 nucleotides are TGTGCCAGCAGCTTACGGGGTACAGATAGATCTAGAAACACCATATATTTT.

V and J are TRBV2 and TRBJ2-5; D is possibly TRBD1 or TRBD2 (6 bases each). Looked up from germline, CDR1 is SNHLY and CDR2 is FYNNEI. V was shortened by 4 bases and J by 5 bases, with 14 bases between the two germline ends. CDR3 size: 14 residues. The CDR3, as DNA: TGTGCCAGCAGTGCAGAGGGGGGTGGGGAGACCCAGTACTTC. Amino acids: CASSAEGGGETQYF.

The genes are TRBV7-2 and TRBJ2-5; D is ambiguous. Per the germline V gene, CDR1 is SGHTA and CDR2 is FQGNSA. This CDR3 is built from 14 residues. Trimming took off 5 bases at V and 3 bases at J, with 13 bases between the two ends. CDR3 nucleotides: TGTGCCAGCAGCCCTCCCGGGTCAAAAGAGACCCAGTACTTC. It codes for CASSPPGSKETQYF.

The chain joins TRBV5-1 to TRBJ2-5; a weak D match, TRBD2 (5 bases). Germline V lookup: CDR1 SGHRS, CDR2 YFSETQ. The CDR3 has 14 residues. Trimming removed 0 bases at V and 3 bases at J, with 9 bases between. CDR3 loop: CASSLAREKETQYF. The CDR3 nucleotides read TGCGCCAGCAGCTTGGCGAGGGAGAAAGAGACCCAGTACTTC.

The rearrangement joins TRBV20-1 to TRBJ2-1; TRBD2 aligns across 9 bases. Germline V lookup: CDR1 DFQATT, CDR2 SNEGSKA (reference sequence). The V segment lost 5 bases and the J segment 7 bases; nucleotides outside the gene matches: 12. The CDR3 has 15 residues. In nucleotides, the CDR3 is TGCAGTGCTTTACCCCTAGCGGGATATTTGAATGAGCAGTTCTTC. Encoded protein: CSALPLAGYLNEQFF.

The CDR3 reads CASSPAYVQRNTGELFF. The DNA for the CDR3 is TGTGCCAGCTCACCGGCGTACGTACAGAGGAACACCGGGGAGCTGTTTTTT. V and J are TRBV18 and TRBJ2-2, with D hard to call. In germline, CDR1 is KGHSH, CDR2 LQKENI. Trimming pared 3 bases from V and 1 base from J, leaving 15 bases between. This CDR3 is 17 amino acids long.

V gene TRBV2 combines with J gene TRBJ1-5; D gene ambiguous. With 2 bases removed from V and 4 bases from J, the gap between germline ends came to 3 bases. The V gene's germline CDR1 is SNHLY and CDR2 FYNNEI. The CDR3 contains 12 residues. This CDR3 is CASSEQNQPQHF. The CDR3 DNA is TGTGCCAGCAGTGAACAGAATCAGCCCCAGCATTTT.

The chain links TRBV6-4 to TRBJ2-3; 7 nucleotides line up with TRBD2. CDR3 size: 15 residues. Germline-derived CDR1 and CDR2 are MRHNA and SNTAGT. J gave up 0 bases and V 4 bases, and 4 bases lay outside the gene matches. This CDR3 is CASSAGLGSTDTQYF. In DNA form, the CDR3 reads TGTGCCAGCAGTGCAGGACTAGGGAGCACAGATACGCAGTATTTT.

CDR3 DNA: TGTGCCTGGAGTGTACACAATTCACCCCTCCACTTT. This sequence encodes CAWSVHNSPLHF. V gene TRBV30 combines with J gene TRBJ1-6, with unresolved D. Germline V gene lookup returns CDR1 GTSNPN and CDR2 SVGIG (reference sequence). The CDR3 consists of 12 residues. The V and J ends lost 0 bases and 7 bases respectively, with 4 bases between them.

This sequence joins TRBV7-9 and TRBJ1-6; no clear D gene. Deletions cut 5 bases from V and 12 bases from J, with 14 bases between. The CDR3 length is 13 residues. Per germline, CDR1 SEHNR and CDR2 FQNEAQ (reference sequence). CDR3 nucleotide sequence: TGTGCCAGCAGCCTGGTCCGTTCCGAACCCCTCCACTTT. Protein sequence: CASSLVRSEPLHF.

The CDR3 loop reads CASGLAGQGGYGYTF. The CDR3 nucleotides read TGTGCTAGTGGTTTGGCCGGACAGGGAGGCTATGGCTACACCTTC. The chain carries TRBV12-5 and TRBJ1-2, with 8 bases fitting TRBD1. Germline V gene lookup returns CDR1 LGHNT and CDR2 FRNRAP. The CDR3 spans 15 residues. Trimming at V came to 1 base and at J to 4 bases, leaving 5 bases not matched to a gene.

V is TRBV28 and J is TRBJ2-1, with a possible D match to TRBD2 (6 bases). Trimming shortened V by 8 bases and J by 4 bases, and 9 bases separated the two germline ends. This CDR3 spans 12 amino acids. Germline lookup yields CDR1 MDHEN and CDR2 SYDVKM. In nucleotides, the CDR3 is TGTGCCAGCCTAGCGCATTACAATGAGCAGTTCTTC. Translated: CASLAHYNEQFF.